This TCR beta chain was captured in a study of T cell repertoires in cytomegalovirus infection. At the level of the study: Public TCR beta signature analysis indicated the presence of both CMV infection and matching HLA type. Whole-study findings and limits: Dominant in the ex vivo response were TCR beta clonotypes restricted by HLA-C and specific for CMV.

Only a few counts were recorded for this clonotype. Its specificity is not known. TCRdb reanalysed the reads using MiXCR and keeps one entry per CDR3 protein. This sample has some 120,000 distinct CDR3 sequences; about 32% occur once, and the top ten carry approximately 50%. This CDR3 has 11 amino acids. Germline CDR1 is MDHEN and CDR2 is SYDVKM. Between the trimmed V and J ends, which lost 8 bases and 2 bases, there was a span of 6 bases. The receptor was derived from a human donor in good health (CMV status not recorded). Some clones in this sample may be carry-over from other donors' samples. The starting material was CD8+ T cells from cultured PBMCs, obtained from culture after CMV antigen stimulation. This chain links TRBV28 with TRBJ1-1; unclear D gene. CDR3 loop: CASHDNTEAFF. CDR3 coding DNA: TGTGCCAGCCACGACAACACTGAAGCTTTCTTT.